This is a list of T cell receptor beta chains from one sample in a study of T-cell reconstitution after alpha-beta-depleted transplantation in children. TCRdb analysed the PCR reads with MiXCR anew, one entry per CDR3 protein. The table shows about 830,000 distinct CDR3 sequences, with 16% occurring only once. The specimen was PBMCs, mostly from graft donor cells, collected 360 days after TCRalphabeta/CD19-depleted stem cell transplant. The receptors stem from a male patient aged 10 to 17 who had a stem cell transplant for acute lymphoblastic leukemia, so the T cells may come from the graft donor. CDR3s include the opening cysteine and the closing phenylalanine or tryptophan. The D gene is left open where the match is weak. For some rows the clone size is stated as once, few or many, or as a class when expanded; others skip it.

j_call: TRBJ1-3; d_call: NA; clone_size: few; v_call: TRBV4-1; cdr3_nt: TGCGCCAGCAGCCGAACAATCACGGCTGGAAACACCATATATTTT; cdr3_aa: CASSRTITAGNTIYF
j_call: TRBJ1-4; d_call: NA; clone_size: NA; v_call: TRBV4-1; cdr3_nt: TGCGCCAGCACCCGGAATGGACACTCAAATGAAAAACTGTTTTTT; cdr3_aa: CASTRNGHSNEKLFF
j_call: TRBJ2-1; d_call: NA; clone_size: few; v_call: TRBV20-1; cdr3_nt: TGCAGTGCTTACAGTTCCCAGCAGTTCTTC; cdr3_aa: CSAYSSQQFF
j_call: TRBJ2-7; d_call: TRBD2; clone_size: few; v_call: TRBV2; cdr3_nt: TGTGCCAGCAGTGAAAGGGGGACTAGCGGGAGTAGGACCCTCGAGCAGTACTTC; cdr3_aa: CASSERGTSGSRTLEQYF
j_call: TRBJ2-7; d_call: NA; clone_size: NA; v_call: TRBV18; cdr3_nt: TGTGCCAGCTCACAACCAGGACCCATGGGGTACGAGCAGTACTTC; cdr3_aa: CASSQPGPMGYEQYF
j_call: TRBJ2-1; d_call: TRBD1; clone_size: few; v_call: TRBV20-1; cdr3_nt: TGCAGTGCTAGTCAGGGGGCCATCTACAATGAGCAGTTCTTC; cdr3_aa: CSASQGAIYNEQFF
j_call: TRBJ1-2; d_call: TRBD1; clone_size: few; v_call: TRBV10-3; cdr3_nt: TGTGCCATCAGTGAACCGGGACAGGGGCCTGGCTACACCTTC; cdr3_aa: CAISEPGQGPGYTF
j_call: TRBJ1-5; d_call: NA; clone_size: NA; v_call: TRBV4-1; cdr3_nt: TGCGCCAGCAGCCAAGGGAGGCAGCCCCAGCATTTT; cdr3_aa: CASSQGRQPQHF
j_call: TRBJ1-2; d_call: NA; clone_size: many; v_call: TRBV7-9; cdr3_nt: TGTGCCAGCAGCTTAGACGGACCTTATGGCTACACCTTC; cdr3_aa: CASSLDGPYGYTF
j_call: TRBJ1-1; d_call: NA; clone_size: many; v_call: TRBV20-1; cdr3_nt: TGCAGTGCTGGAGGGGACCCTGAAGCTTTCTTT; cdr3_aa: CSAGGDPEAFF
j_call: TRBJ1-5; d_call: NA; clone_size: few; v_call: TRBV6-1; cdr3_nt: TGTGCCAGCCCCTCGGGCAGGGTTCCCCAGCCCCAGCATTTT; cdr3_aa: CASPSGRVPQPQHF
j_call: TRBJ2-5; d_call: NA; clone_size: few; v_call: TRBV5-1; cdr3_nt: TGCGCCAGCAGCTTGGTCGGCCGACTTTCCCAAGAGACCCAGTACTTC; cdr3_aa: CASSLVGRLSQETQYF
j_call: TRBJ1-1; d_call: TRBD1; clone_size: NA; v_call: TRBV7-6; cdr3_nt: TGTGCCAGCAGCTCCCCCCGGGGACAGGGACTCATGAACACTGAAGCTTTCTTT; cdr3_aa: CASSSPRGQGLMNTEAFF
j_call: TRBJ2-3; d_call: TRBD2; clone_size: NA; v_call: TRBV10-3; cdr3_nt: TGTGCCATCAGATTGACTAGCGTGGGCGATACGCAGTATTTT; cdr3_aa: CAIRLTSVGDTQYF
j_call: TRBJ1-1; d_call: TRBD1; clone_size: NA; v_call: TRBV5-1; cdr3_nt: TGCGCCAGCAGCCCGGATGGGACAGGGCCGAACACTGAAGCTTTCTTT; cdr3_aa: CASSPDGTGPNTEAFF
j_call: TRBJ2-7; d_call: TRBD2; clone_size: few; v_call: TRBV12-3/TRBV12-4; cdr3_nt: TGTGCCAGCAAACTGAGCGGGATGCCCTATTCCTACGAGCAGTACTTC; cdr3_aa: CASKLSGMPYSYEQYF
j_call: TRBJ2-1; d_call: TRBD2; clone_size: many; v_call: TRBV29-1; cdr3_nt: TGCAGCGTAACAGGACTAGCGGGAGCTGATGAGCAGTTCTTC; cdr3_aa: CSVTGLAGADEQFF
j_call: TRBJ1-5; d_call: NA; clone_size: NA; v_call: TRBV7-2; cdr3_nt: TGTGCCAGCAGCGTGGCGGGCTATCAGCCCCAGCATTTT; cdr3_aa: CASSVAGYQPQHF
j_call: TRBJ2-6; d_call: TRBD1; clone_size: few; v_call: TRBV13; cdr3_nt: TGTGCCAGCAGCCCCGGGACAGGGATCGGGGCCAACGTCCTGACTTTC; cdr3_aa: CASSPGTGIGANVLTF
j_call: TRBJ2-7; d_call: TRBD2; clone_size: NA; v_call: TRBV15; cdr3_nt: TGTGCCACCAGCAACTCTAGCGGTCCCTCCTACGAGCAGTACTTC; cdr3_aa: CATSNSSGPSYEQYF
j_call: TRBJ1-1; d_call: NA; clone_size: NA; v_call: TRBV10-2; cdr3_nt: TGCGCCAGCAGTGAGGGATTTCGGATGAACACTGAAGCTTTCTTT; cdr3_aa: CASSEGFRMNTEAFF
j_call: TRBJ2-3; d_call: NA; clone_size: NA; v_call: TRBV7-3; cdr3_nt: TGTGCCAGCAGCGTCACAGGGACAAGAACAGATACGCAGTATTTT; cdr3_aa: CASSVTGTRTDTQYF
j_call: TRBJ2-5; d_call: NA; clone_size: NA; v_call: TRBV5-1; cdr3_nt: TGCGCCAGCAGCTTCCGACTACCCGGGAGTGGAGAGACCCAGTACTTC; cdr3_aa: CASSFRLPGSGETQYF
j_call: TRBJ2-3; d_call: TRBD1; clone_size: many; v_call: TRBV13; cdr3_nt: TGTGCCAGCAGCTTAGACACAGGGGAAACAGATACGCAGTATTTT; cdr3_aa: CASSLDTGETDTQYF
j_call: TRBJ2-7; d_call: TRBD2; clone_size: few; v_call: TRBV4-1; cdr3_nt: TGCGCCAGCAGCCTACTTCTGGTAGCGGGAGAGTCCTACGAGCAGTACTTC; cdr3_aa: CASSLLLVAGESYEQYF
j_call: TRBJ2-1; d_call: NA; clone_size: few; v_call: TRBV10-2; cdr3_nt: TGCGCCAGCAGTGAGGCGAGCGGAGCGTACAATGAGCAGTTCTTC; cdr3_aa: CASSEASGAYNEQFF
j_call: TRBJ1-4; d_call: NA; clone_size: few; v_call: TRBV4-1; cdr3_nt: TGCGCCAGCAGCCGCACCGGGACTCTGGATGAAAAACTGTTTTTT; cdr3_aa: CASSRTGTLDEKLFF
j_call: TRBJ2-7; d_call: NA; clone_size: few; v_call: TRBV29-1; cdr3_nt: TGCAGCGTTCTTCGCGGAGGATACGAGCAGTACTTC; cdr3_aa: CSVLRGGYEQYF
j_call: TRBJ2-7; d_call: TRBD1; clone_size: few; v_call: TRBV20-1; cdr3_nt: TGCAGTGCTGGTAAAGGGTGGACAGGAGACGAGCAGTACTTC; cdr3_aa: CSAGKGWTGDEQYF
j_call: TRBJ2-7; d_call: NA; clone_size: many; v_call: TRBV12-3/TRBV12-4; cdr3_nt: TGTGCCAGCAACCTTAAACCGGACAGTTCTGTCGAGCAGTACTTC; cdr3_aa: CASNLKPDSSVEQYF
j_call: TRBJ2-3; d_call: TRBD2; clone_size: NA; v_call: TRBV6-5; cdr3_nt: TGTGCCAGCAGTTACCTAGCGGGAGGGACAGATACGCAGTATTTT; cdr3_aa: CASSYLAGGTDTQYF
j_call: TRBJ2-7; d_call: NA; clone_size: many; v_call: TRBV10-3; cdr3_nt: TGTGCCATCAGTCGGGACGACTCCTACGAGCAGTACTTC; cdr3_aa: CAISRDDSYEQYF
j_call: TRBJ1-2; d_call: NA; clone_size: NA; v_call: TRBV10-3; cdr3_nt: TGTGCCATCAGTGCCGGAAGGGATCGGGATGGCTACACCTTC; cdr3_aa: CAISAGRDRDGYTF
j_call: TRBJ2-1; d_call: TRBD2; clone_size: few; v_call: TRBV4-1; cdr3_nt: TGCGCCAGCAGCCAAGTAGTGGGCGGGAGTGGCAACAATGAGCAGTTCTTC; cdr3_aa: CASSQVVGGSGNNEQFF
j_call: TRBJ2-2; d_call: NA; clone_size: NA; v_call: TRBV29-1; cdr3_nt: TGCAGCGTTGAGAGCGGCCGGCGGAACACCGGGGAGCTGTTTTTT; cdr3_aa: CSVESGRRNTGELFF
j_call: TRBJ1-1; d_call: NA; clone_size: NA; v_call: TRBV7-3; cdr3_nt: TGTGCCAGCAGCTTATCGGGGATTCCCACTGAAGCTTTCTTT; cdr3_aa: CASSLSGIPTEAFF
j_call: TRBJ1-4; d_call: NA; clone_size: few; v_call: TRBV5-1; cdr3_nt: TGCGCCAGCAGCCGACGGACGGAAGTGGAAAAACTGTTTTTT; cdr3_aa: CASSRRTEVEKLFF
j_call: TRBJ1-2; d_call: NA; clone_size: few; v_call: TRBV4-1; cdr3_nt: TGCGCCAGCAGCCAAGTGGAGGGTGGGGACTATGGCTACACCTTC; cdr3_aa: CASSQVEGGDYGYTF
j_call: TRBJ2-5; d_call: NA; clone_size: many; v_call: TRBV10-3; cdr3_nt: TGTGCCATCAGTGAAGGTAACTTCCAAGAGACCCAGTACTTC; cdr3_aa: CAISEGNFQETQYF
j_call: TRBJ2-2; d_call: TRBD1; clone_size: few; v_call: TRBV4-2; cdr3_nt: TGTGCCAGCAGCCATTTACCGGGACAGGGTTTGAACACCGGGGAGCTGTTTTTT; cdr3_aa: CASSHLPGQGLNTGELFF
j_call: TRBJ2-4; d_call: TRBD1; clone_size: NA; v_call: TRBV27; cdr3_nt: TGTGCCAGCAGTTCCCGGGACAGGGGGTATTATACCAAAAACATTCAGTACTTC; cdr3_aa: CASSSRDRGYYTKNIQYF
j_call: TRBJ2-7; d_call: NA; clone_size: few; v_call: TRBV7-9; cdr3_nt: TGTGCCAGCAGCTTAGTACCGTCACCCTACGAGCAGTACTTC; cdr3_aa: CASSLVPSPYEQYF
j_call: TRBJ2-5; d_call: NA; clone_size: NA; v_call: TRBV7-9; cdr3_nt: TGTGCCAGCAGCGTTAATGGATTAGGGGGAGAGACCCAGTACTTC; cdr3_aa: CASSVNGLGGETQYF
j_call: TRBJ1-4; d_call: NA; clone_size: NA; v_call: TRBV12-3/TRBV12-4; cdr3_nt: TGTGCCAGCAGTTTTCATCAAGGAAAACTGTTTTTT; cdr3_aa: CASSFHQGKLFF
j_call: TRBJ2-5; d_call: NA; clone_size: few; v_call: TRBV20-1; cdr3_nt: TGCAGTGCTTCTCGAAAGGGGCTCCAAGAGACCCAGTACTTC; cdr3_aa: CSASRKGLQETQYF
j_call: TRBJ2-7; d_call: NA; clone_size: few; v_call: TRBV11-2; cdr3_nt: TGTGCCAGCAGCCTGATCTTTCTCTCCTACGAGCAGTACTTC; cdr3_aa: CASSLIFLSYEQYF
j_call: TRBJ2-5; d_call: NA; clone_size: NA; v_call: TRBV5-1; cdr3_nt: TGCGCCAGCGCCTACCTCCAAGAGACCCAGTACTTC; cdr3_aa: CASAYLQETQYF
j_call: TRBJ2-2; d_call: TRBD2; clone_size: NA; v_call: TRBV3-1; cdr3_nt: TGTGCCTGCTGCCGAACACTTGGACTAGCGGGAAACACCGGGGAGCTGTTTTTT; cdr3_aa: CACCRTLGLAGNTGELFF
j_call: TRBJ2-7; d_call: NA; clone_size: NA; v_call: TRBV4-1; cdr3_nt: TGCGCCAGCAGCCACCTAGCTGACTACGAGCAGTACTTC; cdr3_aa: CASSHLADYEQYF
j_call: TRBJ2-3; d_call: TRBD1; clone_size: few; v_call: TRBV5-1; cdr3_nt: TGCGCCAGCAGCTTGGGGCCGGGGACAGGGGTTGCGGATACGCAGTATTTT; cdr3_aa: CASSLGPGTGVADTQYF
j_call: TRBJ1-5; d_call: NA; clone_size: few; v_call: TRBV3-1; cdr3_nt: TGTGCCAGCAGCTACGGGTCCCGCAATCAGCCCCAGCATTTT; cdr3_aa: CASSYGSRNQPQHF
j_call: TRBJ2-3; d_call: TRBD2; clone_size: few; v_call: TRBV7-2; cdr3_nt: TGTGCCAGCAGCTTTGCGCGACTAGCGGGCGGTACTAGCACAGATACGCAGTATTTT; cdr3_aa: CASSFARLAGGTSTDTQYF
j_call: TRBJ2-3; d_call: NA; clone_size: NA; v_call: TRBV5-1; cdr3_nt: TGCGCCAGCAGCGGCCCCCGGGACCACGGACGTCAGGATACGCAGTATTTT; cdr3_aa: CASSGPRDHGRQDTQYF
j_call: TRBJ2-7; d_call: TRBD2; clone_size: few; v_call: TRBV5-6; cdr3_nt: TGTGCCAGCAGACAGCGGGGAGGGTCCTACGAGCAGTACTTC; cdr3_aa: CASRQRGGSYEQYF
j_call: TRBJ1-2; d_call: NA; clone_size: few; v_call: TRBV20-1; cdr3_nt: TGCAGTGCTAGAGTGGAAGGGCACTATGGCTACACCTTC; cdr3_aa: CSARVEGHYGYTF
j_call: TRBJ2-5; d_call: NA; clone_size: few; v_call: TRBV5-1; cdr3_nt: TGCGCCAGCAGCTTGGGGAGAACAGTTCACCCTGGGGAGACCCAGTACTTC; cdr3_aa: CASSLGRTVHPGETQYF
j_call: TRBJ1-4; d_call: NA; clone_size: NA; v_call: TRBV7-8; cdr3_nt: TGTGCCAGCAGCTTACCCAGGGCAACGGACTCGCCAACTAATGAAAAACTGTTTTTT; cdr3_aa: CASSLPRATDSPTNEKLFF
j_call: TRBJ1-1; d_call: NA; clone_size: NA; v_call: TRBV25-1; cdr3_nt: TGTGCCAGCAGTTGGGGCTTAATGAACACTGAAGCTTTCTTT; cdr3_aa: CASSWGLMNTEAFF
j_call: TRBJ2-5; d_call: TRBD2; clone_size: few; v_call: TRBV7-8; cdr3_nt: TGTGCCAGCAGCTCGCAGACTAGCGGGATAAGGGAGACCCAGTACTTC; cdr3_aa: CASSSQTSGIRETQYF
j_call: TRBJ2-3; d_call: TRBD2; clone_size: many; v_call: TRBV5-1; cdr3_nt: TGCGCCAGCAGCAATAGAGCGGGAGCCGCGGATACGCAGTATTTT; cdr3_aa: CASSNRAGAADTQYF